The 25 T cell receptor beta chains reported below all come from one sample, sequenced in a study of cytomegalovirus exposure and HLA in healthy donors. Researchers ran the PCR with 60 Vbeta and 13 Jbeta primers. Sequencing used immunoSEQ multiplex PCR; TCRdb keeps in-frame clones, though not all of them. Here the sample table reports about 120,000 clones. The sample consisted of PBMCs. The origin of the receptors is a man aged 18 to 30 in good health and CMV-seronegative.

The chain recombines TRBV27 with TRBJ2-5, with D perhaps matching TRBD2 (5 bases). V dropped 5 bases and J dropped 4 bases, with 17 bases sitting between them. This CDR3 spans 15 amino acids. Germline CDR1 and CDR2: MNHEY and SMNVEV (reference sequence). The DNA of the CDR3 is TGTGCCAGCAGTCTCCTCGGGAATGGCGTAGAGACCCAGTACTTC. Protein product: CASSLLGNGVETQYF.

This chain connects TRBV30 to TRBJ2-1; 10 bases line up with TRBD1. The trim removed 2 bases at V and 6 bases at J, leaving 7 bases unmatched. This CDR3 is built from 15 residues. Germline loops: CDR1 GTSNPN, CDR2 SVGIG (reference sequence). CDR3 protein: CAWSIRQGAGNEQFF. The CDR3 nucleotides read TGTGCCTGGAGTATACGACAGGGGGCAGGCAATGAGCAGTTCTTC.

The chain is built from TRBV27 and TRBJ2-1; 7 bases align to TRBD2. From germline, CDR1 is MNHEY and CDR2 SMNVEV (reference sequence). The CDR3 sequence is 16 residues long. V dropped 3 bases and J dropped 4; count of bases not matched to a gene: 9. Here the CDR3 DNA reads TGTGCCAGCAGTTTGTCTGCGGGGGAGGTATACAATGAGCAGTTCTTC. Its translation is CASSLSAGEVYNEQFF.

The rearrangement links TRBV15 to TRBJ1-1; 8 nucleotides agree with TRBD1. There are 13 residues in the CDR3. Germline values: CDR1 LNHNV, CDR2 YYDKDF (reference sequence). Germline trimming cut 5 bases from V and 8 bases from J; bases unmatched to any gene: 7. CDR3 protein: CATSADRGGEAFF. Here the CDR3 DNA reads TGTGCCACCAGCGCCGACAGGGGAGGGGAAGCTTTCTTT. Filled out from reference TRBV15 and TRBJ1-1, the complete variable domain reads DAMVIQNPRYQVTQFGKPVTLSCSQTLNHNVMYWYQQKSSQAPKLLFHYYDKDFNNEADTPDNFQSRRPNTSFCFLDIRSPGLGDTAMYLCATSADRGGEAFFGQGTRLTVV.

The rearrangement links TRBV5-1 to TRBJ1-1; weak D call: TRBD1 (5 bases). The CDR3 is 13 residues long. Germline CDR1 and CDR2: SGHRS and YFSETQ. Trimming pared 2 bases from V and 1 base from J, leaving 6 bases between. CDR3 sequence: CASSFTGNTEAFF. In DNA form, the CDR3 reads TGCGCCAGCAGCTTCACAGGGAACACTGAAGCTTTCTTT. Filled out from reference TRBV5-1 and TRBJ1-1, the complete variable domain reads KAGVTQTPRYLIKTRGQQVTLSCSPISGHRSVSWYQQTPGQGLQFLFEYFSETQRNKGNFPGRFSGRQFSNSRSEMNVSTLELGDSALYLCASSFTGNTEAFFGQGTRLTVV.

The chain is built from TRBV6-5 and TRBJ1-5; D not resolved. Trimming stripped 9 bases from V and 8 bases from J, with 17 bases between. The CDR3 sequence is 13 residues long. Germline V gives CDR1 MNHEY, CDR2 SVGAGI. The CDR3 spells CASGRFHGEPQHF. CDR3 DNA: TGTGCCAGTGGAAGGTTCCACGGGGAGCCCCAGCATTTT.

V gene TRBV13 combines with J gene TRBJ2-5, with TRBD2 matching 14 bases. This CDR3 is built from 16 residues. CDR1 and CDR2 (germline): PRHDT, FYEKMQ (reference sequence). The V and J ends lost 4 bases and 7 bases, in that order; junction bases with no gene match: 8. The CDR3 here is CASSSPTSGRATTQYF. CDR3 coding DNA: TGTGCCAGCAGCTCGCCGACTAGCGGGAGGGCCACGACCCAGTACTTC.

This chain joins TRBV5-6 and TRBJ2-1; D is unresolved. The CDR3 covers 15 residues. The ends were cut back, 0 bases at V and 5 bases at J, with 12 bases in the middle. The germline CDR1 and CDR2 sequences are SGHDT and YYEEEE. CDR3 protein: CASSLAGLLHNEQFF. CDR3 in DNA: TGTGCCAGCAGCTTGGCAGGTCTTCTCCACAATGAGCAGTTCTTC.

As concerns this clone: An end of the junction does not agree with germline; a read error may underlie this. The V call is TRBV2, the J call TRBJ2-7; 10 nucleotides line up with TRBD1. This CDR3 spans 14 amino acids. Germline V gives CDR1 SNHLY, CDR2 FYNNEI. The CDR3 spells CASNEDRGLGEQYF. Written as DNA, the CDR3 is TGTGCCAGCAATGAAGACAGGGGGCTAGGCGAGCAGTACTTC.

The chain's CDR3 is CASSPRQGDEAFF. The CDR3 region has the DNA TGCGCCAGCAGTCCTAGACAGGGGGACGAAGCTTTCTTT. The chain has TRBV5-1 and TRBJ1-1; 9 bases are shared with TRBD1. CDR3 size: 13 residues. Germline V gene lookup returns CDR1 SGHRS and CDR2 YFSETQ. The V gene end was trimmed by 5 bases and the J gene end by 8 bases; junction bases not matched to a gene: 7.

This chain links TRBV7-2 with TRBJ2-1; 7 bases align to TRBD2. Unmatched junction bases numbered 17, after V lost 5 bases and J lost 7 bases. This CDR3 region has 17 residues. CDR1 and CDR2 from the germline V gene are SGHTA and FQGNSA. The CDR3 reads CASSPGGWRETVNEQFF. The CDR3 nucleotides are TGTGCCAGCAGCCCGGGGGGTTGGCGGGAGACTGTTAATGAGCAGTTCTTC.

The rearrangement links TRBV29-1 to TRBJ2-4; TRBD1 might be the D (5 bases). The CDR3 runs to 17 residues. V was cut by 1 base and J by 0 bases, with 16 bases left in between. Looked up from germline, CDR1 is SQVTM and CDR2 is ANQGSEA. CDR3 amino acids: CSVEVGSTAIAKNIQYF. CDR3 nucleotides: TGCAGCGTTGAAGTGGGATCGACAGCCATAGCCAAAAACATTCAGTACTTC. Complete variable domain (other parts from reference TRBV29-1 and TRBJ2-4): SAVISQKPSRDICQRGTSLTIQCQVDSQVTMMFWYRQQPGQSLTLIATANQGSEATYESGFVIDKFPISRPNLTFSTLTVSNMSPEDSSIYLCSVEVGSTAIAKNIQYFGAGTRLSVL.

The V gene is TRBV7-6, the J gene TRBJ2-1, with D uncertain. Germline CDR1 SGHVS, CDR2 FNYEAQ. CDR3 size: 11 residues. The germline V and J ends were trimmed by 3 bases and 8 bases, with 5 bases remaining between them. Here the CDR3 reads CASSLADEQFF. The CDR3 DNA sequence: TGTGCCAGCAGCTTGGCAGATGAGCAGTTCTTC.

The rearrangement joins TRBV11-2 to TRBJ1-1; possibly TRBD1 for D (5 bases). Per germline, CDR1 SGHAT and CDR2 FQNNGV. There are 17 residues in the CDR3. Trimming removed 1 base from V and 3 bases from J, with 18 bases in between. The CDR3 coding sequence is TGTGCCAGCAGCTTAGTAGCCCAATGGGGGGGAGACACTGAAGCTTTCTTT. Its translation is CASSLVAQWGGDTEAFF.

CDR3 sequence (DNA): TGTGCCAGCAGCTCCGCAGGGTCCTACGAGCAGTACTTC. It specifies CASSSAGSYEQYF. The V call is TRBV11-3, the J call TRBJ2-7, with D possibly matching TRBD1 (5 bases). CDR1 is SGHNT and CDR2 is YENEEA in the germline V gene. The CDR3 sequence is 13 residues long. V was clipped by 4 bases and J by 1 base, with 8 bases between them.

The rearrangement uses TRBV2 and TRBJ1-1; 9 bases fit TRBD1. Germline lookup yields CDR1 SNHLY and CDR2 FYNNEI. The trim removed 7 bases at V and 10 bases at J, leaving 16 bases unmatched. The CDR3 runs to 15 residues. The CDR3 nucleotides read TGTGCCAGCAATGTACCTGTAGGGGACAGGGTTCGAGCTTTCTTT. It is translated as CASNVPVGDRVRAFF.

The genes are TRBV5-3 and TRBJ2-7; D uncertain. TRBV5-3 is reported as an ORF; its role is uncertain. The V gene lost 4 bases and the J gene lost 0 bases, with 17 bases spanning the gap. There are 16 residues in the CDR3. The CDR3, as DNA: TGTGCCAGAAGCCCCCCCGGCGCGGCTAACTCCTACGAGCAGTACTTC. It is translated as CARSPPGAANSYEQYF.

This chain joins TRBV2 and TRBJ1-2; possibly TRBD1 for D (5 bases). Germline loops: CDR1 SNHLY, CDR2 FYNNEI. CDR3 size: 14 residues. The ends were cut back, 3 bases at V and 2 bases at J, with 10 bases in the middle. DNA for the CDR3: TGTGCCAGCAGTGAGGGGGGGAGCAACTATGGCTACACCTTC. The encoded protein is CASSEGGSNYGYTF.

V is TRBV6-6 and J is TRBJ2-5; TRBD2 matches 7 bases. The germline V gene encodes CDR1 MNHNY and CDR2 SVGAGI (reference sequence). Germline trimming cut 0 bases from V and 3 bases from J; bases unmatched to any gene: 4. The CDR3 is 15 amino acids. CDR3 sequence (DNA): TGTGCCAGCAGTTACTCCGGACGGGGGGAAGAGACCCAGTACTTC. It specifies CASSYSGRGEETQYF.

This CDR3 is CALRGPSYEQYF. CDR3 nucleotide sequence: TGTGCCCTAAGGGGGCCCTCCTACGAGCAGTACTTC. The chain couples TRBV2 to TRBJ2-7, with 7 bases that match TRBD1. The CDR3 is made up of 12 amino acids. Per germline, CDR1 SNHLY and CDR2 FYNNEI. Unmatched junction bases numbered 4, after V lost 11 bases and J lost 0 bases.

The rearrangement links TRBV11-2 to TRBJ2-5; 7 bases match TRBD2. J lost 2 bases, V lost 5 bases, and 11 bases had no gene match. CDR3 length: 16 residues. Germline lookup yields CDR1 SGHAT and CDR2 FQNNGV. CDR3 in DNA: TGTGCCAGCAGCCCCCGGACTAGTTCGAGGCAAGAGACCCAGTACTTC. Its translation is CASSPRTSSRQETQYF.

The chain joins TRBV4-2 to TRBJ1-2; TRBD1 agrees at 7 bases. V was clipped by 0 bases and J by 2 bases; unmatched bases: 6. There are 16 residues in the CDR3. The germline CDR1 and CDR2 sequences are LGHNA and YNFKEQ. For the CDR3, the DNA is TGTGCCAGCAGCCAAGACCTCAGGGGGTACAACTATGGCTACACCTTC. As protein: CASSQDLRGYNYGYTF.

The CDR3 region is CSASSGYGYTF. The DNA of the CDR3 is TGCAGTGCAAGCTCAGGTTATGGCTACACCTTC. The chain joins TRBV20-1 to TRBJ1-2; D gene ambiguous. V was pared by 6 bases and J by 5 bases, with 10 bases between. The CDR3 is made up of 11 amino acids. Looked up from germline, CDR1 is DFQATT and CDR2 is SNEGSKA (reference sequence).

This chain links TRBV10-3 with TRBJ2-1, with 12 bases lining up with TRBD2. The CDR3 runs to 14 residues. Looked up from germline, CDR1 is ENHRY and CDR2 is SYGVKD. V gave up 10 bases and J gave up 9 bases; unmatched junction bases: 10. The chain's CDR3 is CATTLTSGSLEQFF. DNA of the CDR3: TGTGCCACAACCTTGACTAGCGGGAGCCTTGAGCAGTTCTTC.

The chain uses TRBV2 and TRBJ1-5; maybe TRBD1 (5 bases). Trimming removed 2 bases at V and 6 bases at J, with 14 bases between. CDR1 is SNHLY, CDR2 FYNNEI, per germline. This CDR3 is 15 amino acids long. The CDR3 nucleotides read TGTGCCAGCAGTGAATTACGGGGGAGTACTCAGCCCCAGCATTTT. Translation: CASSELRGSTQPQHF. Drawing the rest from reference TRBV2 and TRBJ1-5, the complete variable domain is EPEVTQTPSHQVTQMGQEVILRCVPISNHLYFYWYRQILGQKVEFLVSFYNNEISEKSEIFDDQFSVERPDGSNFTLKIRSTKLEDSAMYFCASSELRGSTQPQHFGDGTRLSIL.